This section outlines one TCR beta chain sequence together with its context. Its antigen remains unidentified. No per-base quality is available; no much larger clone lies one base away. Taken with the paper, the label for treatment or condition translates to: around 19 received Ad26.COV2.S at low or high dose, single or two shots; roughly five received placebo; per-sample allocation not given. Repertoires of vaccine and placebo recipients were sequenced from samples collected on day 63 after the first injection. Cohort 1b enrolled some 25 adults aged 18-55 years at a single site in Boston, USA, between 29 July and 7 August 2020. Ad26.COV2.S was a replication-incompetent adenovirus type 26 vector that expressed a prefusion-stabilized SARS-CoV-2 spike protein derived from the original Wuhan strain. This entry belongs to a study of Ad26.COV2.S vaccination and SARS-CoV-2 variants (dated by TCRdb to the early 2020s). Describing the broader study: Vaccine-arm donors came from COV1001, a multicentre, randomized, double-blind, placebo-controlled phase I-IIa trial of Ad26.COV2.S in healthy adults. Ad26.COV2.S was administered intramuscularly at 5 x 10^10 or 1 x 10^11 viral particles, either as a single shot or as two shots given 56 days apart. A total of roughly 32 samples were included in the TCR-sequenced set, comprising around 19 Ad26.COV2.S vaccine recipients, 5 placebo recipients and 8 SARS-CoV-2 convalescent individuals. Investigators did not know the trial group allocation while performing experiments and assessing outcomes. TCRbeta repertoire sequencing was used to assess the specificity and breadth of SARS-CoV-2-reactive T cell receptors after Ad26.COV2.S vaccination. Trial participants were randomized into five groups of five, in which low-dose or high-dose Ad26.COV2.S was given once or twice, or placebo was given on both occasions. Study-wide conclusions, independent of this receptor: Vaccine and placebo recipients had comparable non-spike TCR breadth, which fits with the vaccine containing only spike. The study was not powered to compare responses between vaccine doses or regimens. Higher spike-specific TCR breadth was observed in Ad26.COV2.S recipients than in placebo recipients (P = 0.0014). Substantial breadth of spike-specific CD8+ and CD4+ T cell responses was reported after vaccination. The authors noted that total T cell responses may have been underestimated by the TCR breadth and depth analyses.

The immunoSEQ Assay was the method used to sequence TCRbeta CDR3 regions. After extraction, genomic DNA underwent amplification by bias-controlled multiplex PCR, followed by high-throughput sequencing. Regarding the original processing steps: To quantify the absolute abundance of each unique TCRbeta CDR3 region, sequences were collapsed and filtered. T cell fraction was estimated by normalization of TCRbeta template counts to usable DNA, with usable DNA being measured through amplification of reference genes present in all nucleated cells. Repertoire TCRs were annotated as SARS-CoV-2-specific when V gene, CDR3 amino acid sequence and J gene were exactly matched to a known reactive TCR set. The reference SARS-CoV-2 TCR set came from MIRA and was filtered for enrichment in COVID-19-positive ImmuneCODE repertoires, removing public or cross-reactive TCRs. Based on the MIRA antigens, annotated TCRs were further analysed at the level of specific ORF or position within ORF. Breadth was defined as annotated unique rearrangements over total unique productive rearrangements; depth was the summed frequency of those rearrangements. Two-sided Wilcoxon rank-sum tests were used to compare TCR breadth between groups. TCRdb obtained this table from immuneACCESS and retained in-frame rearrangements with V and J assigned. These tables miss some clones; where compared with another copy, unresolved V genes account for less than half of the shortfall, and the remainder is unexplained. The V and J calls and clone size are taken from that table; D and trimming were inferred from the DNA. The sample data list 350,000 to 600,000 clones, and 80% to 90% of these were observed just once. Of the sample, over 1.5% falls within the top ten clones.

For CDR1 and CDR2, the germline V gene lists SNHLY and FYNNEI. CDR3 length: 15 amino acids, cysteine to phenylalanine. CDR3 DNA only is kept here, 45 bases in frame from base 1. Relative to germline, V is 1 base shorter and J is 2 bases shorter, with 11 bases between their ends. The sample in question was peripheral blood, obtained in a trial of Ad26.COV2.S vaccine versus placebo. The TCR comes from a person aged 18 to 65 who received the Ad26.COV2.S COVID-19 vaccine or a placebo. The V and J genes are TRBV2 and TRBJ1-2, with no confidently assigned D gene. DNA sequence: TGTGCCAGCAGTGAAGTGGTCATACGAAACTATGGCTACACCTTC. Protein translation: CASSEVVIRNYGYTF.